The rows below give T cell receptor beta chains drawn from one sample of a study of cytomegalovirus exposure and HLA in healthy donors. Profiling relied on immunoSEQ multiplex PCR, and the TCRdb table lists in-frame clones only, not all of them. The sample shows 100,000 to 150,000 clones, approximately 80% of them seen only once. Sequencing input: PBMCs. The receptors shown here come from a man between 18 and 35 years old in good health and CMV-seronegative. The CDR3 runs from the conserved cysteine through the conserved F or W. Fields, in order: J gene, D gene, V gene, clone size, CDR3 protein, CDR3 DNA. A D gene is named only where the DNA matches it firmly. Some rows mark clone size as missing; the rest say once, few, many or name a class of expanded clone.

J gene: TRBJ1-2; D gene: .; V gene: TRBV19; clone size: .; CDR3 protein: CASTRVRTNYGYTF; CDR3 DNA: TGTGCCAGTACTAGAGTACGTACTAACTATGGCTACACCTTC
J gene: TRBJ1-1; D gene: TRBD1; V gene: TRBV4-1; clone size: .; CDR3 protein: CASSQGQGKGNTEAFF; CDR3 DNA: TGCGCCAGCAGCCAAGGACAGGGGAAAGGTAACACTGAAGCTTTCTTT
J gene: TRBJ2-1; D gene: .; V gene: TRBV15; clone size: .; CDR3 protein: CATSSFRNLPNYNEQFF; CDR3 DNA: TGTGCCACCAGCAGTTTCAGGAATCTGCCAAATTACAATGAGCAGTTCTTC
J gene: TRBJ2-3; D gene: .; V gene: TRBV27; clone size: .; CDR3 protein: CASSLSASTDTQYF; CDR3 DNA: TGTGCCAGCAGTTTATCGGCTAGCACAGATACGCAGTATTTT
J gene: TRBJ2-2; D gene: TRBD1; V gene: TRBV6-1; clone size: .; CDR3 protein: CASSEGQGITTGELFF; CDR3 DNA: TGTGCCAGCAGTGAGGGACAGGGGATTACAACCGGGGAGCTGTTTTTT
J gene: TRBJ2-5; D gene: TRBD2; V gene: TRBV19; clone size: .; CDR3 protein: CASSFGAGDQETQYF; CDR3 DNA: TGTGCCAGTAGTTTCGGAGCGGGGGATCAAGAGACCCAGTACTTC
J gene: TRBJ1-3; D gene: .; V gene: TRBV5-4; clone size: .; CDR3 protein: CASSLAGGQGNTIYF; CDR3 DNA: TGTGCCAGCAGCTTGGCCGGTGGCCAGGGGAACACCATATATTTT
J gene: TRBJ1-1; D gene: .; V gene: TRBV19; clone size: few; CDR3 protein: CASSSQLNTEAFF; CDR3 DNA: TGTGCCAGTAGTAGCCAGTTGAACACTGAAGCTTTCTTT
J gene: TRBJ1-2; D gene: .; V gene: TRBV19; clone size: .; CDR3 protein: CASSPQEAGLRGYTF; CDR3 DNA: TGTGCCAGTAGTCCACAGGAGGCGGGGCTGCGGGGCTACACCTTC
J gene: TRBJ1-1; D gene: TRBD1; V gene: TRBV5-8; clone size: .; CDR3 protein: CASSATGGSFSNTEAFF; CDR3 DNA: TGTGCCAGCAGCGCGACAGGGGGCTCCTTTTCTAACACTGAAGCTTTCTTT
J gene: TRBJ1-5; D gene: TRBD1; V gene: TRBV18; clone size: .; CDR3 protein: CASSPRPTGGDQPQHF; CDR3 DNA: TGTGCCAGCTCACCCCGACCGACAGGGGGCGATCAGCCCCAGCATTTT
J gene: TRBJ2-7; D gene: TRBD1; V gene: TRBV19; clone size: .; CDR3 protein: CASSYTTGGYEQYF; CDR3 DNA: TGTGCCAGTAGTTATACGACAGGGGGTTACGAGCAGTACTTC
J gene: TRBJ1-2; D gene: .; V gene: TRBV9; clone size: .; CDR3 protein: CASSAAGRGNNYGYTF; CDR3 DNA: TGTGCCAGCAGCGCAGCCGGCCGGGGAAATAACTATGGCTACACCTTC
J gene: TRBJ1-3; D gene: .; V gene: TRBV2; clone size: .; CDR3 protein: CASAGRSSGNTIYF; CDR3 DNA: TGTGCCAGCGCGGGCAGGAGCTCTGGAAACACCATATATTTT
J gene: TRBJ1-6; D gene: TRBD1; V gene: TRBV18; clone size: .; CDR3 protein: CASSLKQGDTQYSPLHF; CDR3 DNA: TGTGCCAGCTCACTTAAACAGGGGGATACCCAGTATTCACCCCTCCACTTT
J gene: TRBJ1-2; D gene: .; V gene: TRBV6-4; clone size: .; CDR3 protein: CASGGPSGYTF; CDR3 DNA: TGTGCCAGCGGAGGCCCCTCCGGCTACACCTTC
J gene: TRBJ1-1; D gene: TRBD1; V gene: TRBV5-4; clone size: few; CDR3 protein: CASSLRQGENTEAFF; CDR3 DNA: TGTGCCAGCAGCTTGCGACAGGGGGAGAACACTGAAGCTTTCTTT
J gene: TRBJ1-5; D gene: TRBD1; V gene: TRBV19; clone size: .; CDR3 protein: CASSMHKGQGLGQPQHF; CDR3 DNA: TGTGCCAGTAGTATGCATAAGGGACAGGGACTGGGTCAGCCCCAGCATTTT
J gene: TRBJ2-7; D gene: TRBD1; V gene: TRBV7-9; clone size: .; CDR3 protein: CASSLSDRAYEQYF; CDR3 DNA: TGTGCCAGCAGCTTAAGTGACAGGGCCTACGAGCAGTACTTC
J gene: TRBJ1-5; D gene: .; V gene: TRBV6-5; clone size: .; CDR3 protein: CASSYSRSNQPQHF; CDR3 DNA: TGTGCCAGCAGTTACTCGAGAAGCAATCAGCCCCAGCATTTT
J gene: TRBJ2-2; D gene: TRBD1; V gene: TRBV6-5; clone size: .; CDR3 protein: CASRDSNTGELFF; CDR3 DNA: TGTGCCAGCCGGGACAGTAACACCGGGGAGCTGTTTTTT
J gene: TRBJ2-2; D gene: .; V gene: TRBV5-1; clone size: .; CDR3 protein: CASSLRGINTGELFF; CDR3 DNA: TGCGCCAGCAGCTTGCGAGGGATAAACACCGGGGAGCTGTTTTTT
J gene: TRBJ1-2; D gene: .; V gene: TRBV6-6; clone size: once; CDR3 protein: CASSSTDIDYGYTF; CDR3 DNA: TGTGCCAGCAGTTCGACGGACATCGACTATGGCTACACCTTC